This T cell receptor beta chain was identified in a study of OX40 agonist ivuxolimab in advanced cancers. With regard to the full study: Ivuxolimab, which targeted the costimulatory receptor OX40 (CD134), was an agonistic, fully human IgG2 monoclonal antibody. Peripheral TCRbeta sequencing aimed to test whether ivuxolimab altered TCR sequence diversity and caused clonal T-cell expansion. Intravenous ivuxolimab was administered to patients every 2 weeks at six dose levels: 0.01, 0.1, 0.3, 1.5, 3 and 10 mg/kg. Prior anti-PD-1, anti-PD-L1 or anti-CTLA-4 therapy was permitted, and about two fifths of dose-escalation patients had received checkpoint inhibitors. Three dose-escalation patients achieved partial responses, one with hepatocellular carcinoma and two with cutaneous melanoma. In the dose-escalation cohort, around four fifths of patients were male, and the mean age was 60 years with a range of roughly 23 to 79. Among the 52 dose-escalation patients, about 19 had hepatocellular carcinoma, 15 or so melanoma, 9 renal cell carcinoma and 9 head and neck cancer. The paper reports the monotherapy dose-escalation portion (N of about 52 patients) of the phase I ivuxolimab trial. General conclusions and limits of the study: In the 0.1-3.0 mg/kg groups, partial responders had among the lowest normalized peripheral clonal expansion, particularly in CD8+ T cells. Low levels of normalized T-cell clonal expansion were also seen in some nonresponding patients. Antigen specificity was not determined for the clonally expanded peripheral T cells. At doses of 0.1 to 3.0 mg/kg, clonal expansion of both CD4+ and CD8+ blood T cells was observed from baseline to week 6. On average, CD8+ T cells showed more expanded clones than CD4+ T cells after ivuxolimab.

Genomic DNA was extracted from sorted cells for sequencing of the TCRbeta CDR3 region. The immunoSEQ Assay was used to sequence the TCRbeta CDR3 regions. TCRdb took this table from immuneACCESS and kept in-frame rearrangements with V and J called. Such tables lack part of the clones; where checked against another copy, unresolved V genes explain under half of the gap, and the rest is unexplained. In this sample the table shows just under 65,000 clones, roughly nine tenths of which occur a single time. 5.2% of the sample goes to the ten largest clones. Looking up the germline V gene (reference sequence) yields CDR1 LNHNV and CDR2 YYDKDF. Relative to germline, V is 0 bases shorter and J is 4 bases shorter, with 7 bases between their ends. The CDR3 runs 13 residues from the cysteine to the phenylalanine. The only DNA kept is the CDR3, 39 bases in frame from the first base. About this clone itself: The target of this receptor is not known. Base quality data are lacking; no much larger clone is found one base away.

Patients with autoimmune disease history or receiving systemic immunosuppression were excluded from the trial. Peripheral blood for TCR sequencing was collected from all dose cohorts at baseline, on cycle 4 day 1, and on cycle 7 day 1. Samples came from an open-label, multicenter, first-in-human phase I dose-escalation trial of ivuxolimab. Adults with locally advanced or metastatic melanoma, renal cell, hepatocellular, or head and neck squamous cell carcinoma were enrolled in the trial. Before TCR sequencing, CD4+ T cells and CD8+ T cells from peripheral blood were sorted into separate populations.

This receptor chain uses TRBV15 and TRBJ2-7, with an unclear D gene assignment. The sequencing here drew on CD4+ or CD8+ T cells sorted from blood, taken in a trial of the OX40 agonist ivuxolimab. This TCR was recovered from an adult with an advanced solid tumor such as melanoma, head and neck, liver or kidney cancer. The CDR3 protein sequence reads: CATSRDKQYEQYF. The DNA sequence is TGTGCCACCAGCAGAGATAAGCAGTACGAGCAGTACTTC. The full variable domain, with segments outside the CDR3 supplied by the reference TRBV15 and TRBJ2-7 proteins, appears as DAMVIQNPRYQVTQFGKPVTLSCSQTLNHNVMYWYQQKSSQAPKLLFHYYDKDFNNEADTPDNFQSRRPNTSFCFLDIRSPGLGDTAMYLCATSRDKQYEQYFGPGTRLTVT.